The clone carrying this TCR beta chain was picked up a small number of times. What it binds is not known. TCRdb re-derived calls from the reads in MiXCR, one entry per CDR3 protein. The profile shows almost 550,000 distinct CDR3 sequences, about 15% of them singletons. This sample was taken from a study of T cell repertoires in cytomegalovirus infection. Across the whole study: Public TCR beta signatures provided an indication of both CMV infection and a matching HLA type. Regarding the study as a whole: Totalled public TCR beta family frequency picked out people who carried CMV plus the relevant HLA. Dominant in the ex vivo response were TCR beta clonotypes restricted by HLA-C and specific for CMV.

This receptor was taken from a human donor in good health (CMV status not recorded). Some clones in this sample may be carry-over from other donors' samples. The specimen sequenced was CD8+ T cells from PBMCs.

DNA of the CDR3: TGTGCCAGCAGTGAAGGGGGGGACAGGGTCTACAATGAGCAGTTCTTC. It yields the protein CASSEGGDRVYNEQFF. The V gene is TRBV2, the J gene TRBJ2-1, with 9 bases identical to TRBD1. The CDR3 runs 16 residues. The junction had 4 bases not matched to a gene; V was cut back by 1 base and J by 3 bases. Germline V lookup: CDR1 SNHLY, CDR2 FYNNEI.